This is a list of T cell receptor beta chains from one sample in a study of blood T cell repertoires in COVID-19. Method: immunoSEQ multiplex PCR; TCRdb's copy keeps in-frame clones and lacks some. This sample carries 120,000 to 150,000 clones, 85% of them seen once, and the ten largest clones take under 3%. The sample comprised peripheral blood. These receptors were collected from a woman aged 40 to 50 with active or convalescent COVID-19. CDR3s include the opening cysteine and the closing phenylalanine or tryptophan. The D gene is left open where the match is weak. Clone size appears in some rows only: once, few, many, or a class for an expanded clone.

V gene: TRBV6-2/TRBV6-3; D gene: TRBD1; CDR3 length: 13; J gene: TRBJ1-5; clone size: once; CDR3 DNA: TGTGCCAGCAGTCCCCAGGGGGCCGGGCCCCAGCATTTT; CDR3 protein: CASSPQGAGPQHF
V gene: TRBV27; D gene: NA; CDR3 length: 15; J gene: TRBJ2-1; clone size: NA; CDR3 DNA: TGTGCCAGCAGTTTATGGGGGGACAGCTACAATGAGCAGTTCTTC; CDR3 protein: CASSLWGDSYNEQFF
V gene: TRBV5-5; D gene: NA; CDR3 length: 14; J gene: TRBJ2-3; clone size: NA; CDR3 DNA: TGTGCCAGCAGCTTGAGCAGGGGAGGGGATACGCAGTATTTT; CDR3 protein: CASSLSRGGDTQYF
V gene: TRBV2; D gene: TRBD1; CDR3 length: 15; J gene: TRBJ1-5; clone size: NA; CDR3 DNA: TGTGCCAGCAGTGGACAGGGACATAGCAATCAGCCCCAGCATTTT; CDR3 protein: CASSGQGHSNQPQHF
V gene: TRBV15; D gene: NA; CDR3 length: 15; J gene: TRBJ2-7; clone size: NA; CDR3 DNA: TGTGCCACCAGCAGAGGAACGACGGGGTCCTACGAGCAGTACTTC; CDR3 protein: CATSRGTTGSYEQYF
V gene: TRBV7-2; D gene: TRBD1; CDR3 length: 13; J gene: TRBJ1-4; clone size: NA; CDR3 DNA: TGTGCCAGTAAGACAGGGATCGGTGAAAAACTGTTTTTT; CDR3 protein: CASKTGIGEKLFF
V gene: TRBV25-1; D gene: TRBD1; CDR3 length: 15; J gene: TRBJ2-7; clone size: NA; CDR3 DNA: TGTGCCAGCAGTGAGCCGGGACAGGGTATTCGCGAGCAGTACTTC; CDR3 protein: CASSEPGQGIREQYF
V gene: TRBV27; D gene: TRBD1; CDR3 length: 17; J gene: TRBJ2-5; clone size: NA; CDR3 DNA: TGTGCCACTAAGACCCGGGACAGGGGGCGTTGGGGAGAGACCCAGTACTTC; CDR3 protein: CATKTRDRGRWGETQYF
V gene: TRBV4-2; D gene: TRBD1; CDR3 length: 16; J gene: TRBJ2-3; clone size: NA; CDR3 DNA: TGTGCCAGCAGCCGAGATCGACAGGGGGGCACAGATACGCAGTATTTT; CDR3 protein: CASSRDRQGGTDTQYF
V gene: TRBV7-2; D gene: NA; CDR3 length: 12; J gene: TRBJ2-3; clone size: NA; CDR3 DNA: TGTGCCAGCAGCTTAGTAGCAGATACGCAGTATTTT; CDR3 protein: CASSLVADTQYF
V gene: TRBV6-6; D gene: TRBD1; CDR3 length: 15; J gene: TRBJ1-2; clone size: few; CDR3 DNA: TGTGCCAGCAGTCCCGTGGGACAGGGAAACTATGGCTACACCTTC; CDR3 protein: CASSPVGQGNYGYTF
V gene: TRBV5-5; D gene: NA; CDR3 length: 13; J gene: TRBJ2-2; clone size: NA; CDR3 DNA: TGTGCCAGCAGCTTCCTGAGCACCGGGGAGCTGTTTTTT; CDR3 protein: CASSFLSTGELFF